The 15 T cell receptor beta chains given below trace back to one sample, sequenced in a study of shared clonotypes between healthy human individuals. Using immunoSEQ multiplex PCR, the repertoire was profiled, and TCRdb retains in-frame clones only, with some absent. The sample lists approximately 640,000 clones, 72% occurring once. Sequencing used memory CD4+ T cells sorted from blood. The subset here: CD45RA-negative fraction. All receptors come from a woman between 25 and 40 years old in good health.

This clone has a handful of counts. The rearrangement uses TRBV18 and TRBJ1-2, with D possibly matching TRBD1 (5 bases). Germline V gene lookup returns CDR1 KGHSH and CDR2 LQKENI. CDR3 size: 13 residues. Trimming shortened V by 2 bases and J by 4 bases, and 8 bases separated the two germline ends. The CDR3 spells CASSPGGGYGYTF. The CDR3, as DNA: TGTGCCAGCTCACCAGGGGGAGGCTATGGCTACACCTTC.

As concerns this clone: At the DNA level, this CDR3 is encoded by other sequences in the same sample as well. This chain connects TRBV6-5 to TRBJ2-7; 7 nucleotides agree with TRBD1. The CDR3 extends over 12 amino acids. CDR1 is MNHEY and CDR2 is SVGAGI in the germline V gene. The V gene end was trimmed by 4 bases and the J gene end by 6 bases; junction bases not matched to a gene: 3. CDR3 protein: CASSSYRGEQYF. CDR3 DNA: TGTGCCAGCAGTTCTTACAGGGGCGAGCAGTACTTC.

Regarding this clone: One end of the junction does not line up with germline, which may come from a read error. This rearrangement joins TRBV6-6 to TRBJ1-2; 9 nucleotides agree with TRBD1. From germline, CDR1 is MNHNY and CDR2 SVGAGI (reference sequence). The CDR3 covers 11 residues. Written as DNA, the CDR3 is TGTGCCAGCAGTGCGGGACAGGGTGGCGCCTTC. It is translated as CASSAGQGGAF.

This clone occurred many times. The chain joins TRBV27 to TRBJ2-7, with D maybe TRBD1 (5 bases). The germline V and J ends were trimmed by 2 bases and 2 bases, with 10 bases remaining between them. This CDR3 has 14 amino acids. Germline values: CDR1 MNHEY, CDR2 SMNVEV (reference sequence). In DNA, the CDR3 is TGTGCCAGCAGTTTAAAAGGGGTGACCTACGAGCAGTACTTC. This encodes CASSLKGVTYEQYF.

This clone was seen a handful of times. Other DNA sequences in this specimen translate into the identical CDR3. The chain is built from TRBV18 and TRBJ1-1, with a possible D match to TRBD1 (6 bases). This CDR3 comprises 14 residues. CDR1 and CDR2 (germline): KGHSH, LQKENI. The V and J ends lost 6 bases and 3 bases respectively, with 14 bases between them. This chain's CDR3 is CASSPTEGDTEAFF. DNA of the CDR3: TGTGCCAGCTCTCCGACTGAGGGGGACACTGAAGCTTTCTTT. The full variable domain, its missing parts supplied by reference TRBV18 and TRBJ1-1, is NAGVMQNPRHLVRRRGQEARLRCSPMKGHSHVYWYRQLPEEGLKFMVYLQKENIIDESGMPKERFSAEFPKEGPSILRIQQVVRGDSAAYFCASSPTEGDTEAFFGQGTRLTVV.

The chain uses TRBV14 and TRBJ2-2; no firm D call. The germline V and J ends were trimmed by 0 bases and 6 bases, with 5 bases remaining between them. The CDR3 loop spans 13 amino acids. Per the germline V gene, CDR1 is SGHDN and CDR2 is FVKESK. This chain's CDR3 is CASSQDGAGELFF. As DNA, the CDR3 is TGTGCCAGCAGCCAAGATGGGGCCGGGGAGCTGTTTTTT.

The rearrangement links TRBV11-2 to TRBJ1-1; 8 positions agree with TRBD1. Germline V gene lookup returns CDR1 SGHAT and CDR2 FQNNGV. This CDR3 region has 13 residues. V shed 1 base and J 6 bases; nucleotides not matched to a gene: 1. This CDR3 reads CASSLAGGPEAFF. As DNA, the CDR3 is TGTGCCAGCAGCTTAGCAGGGGGCCCTGAAGCTTTCTTT.

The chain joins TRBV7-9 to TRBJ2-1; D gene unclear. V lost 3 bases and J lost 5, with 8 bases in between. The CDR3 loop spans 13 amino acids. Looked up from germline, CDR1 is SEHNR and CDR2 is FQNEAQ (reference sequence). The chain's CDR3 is CASSFTEHNEQFF. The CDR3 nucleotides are TGTGCCAGCAGCTTTACAGAACACAATGAGCAGTTCTTC.

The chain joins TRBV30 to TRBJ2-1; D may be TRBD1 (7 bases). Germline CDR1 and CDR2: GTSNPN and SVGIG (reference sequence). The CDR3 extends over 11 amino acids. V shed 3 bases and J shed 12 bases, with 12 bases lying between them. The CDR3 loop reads CAWSPGGTQFF. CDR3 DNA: TGTGCCTGGAGCCCAGGGGGGACGCAGTTCTTC.

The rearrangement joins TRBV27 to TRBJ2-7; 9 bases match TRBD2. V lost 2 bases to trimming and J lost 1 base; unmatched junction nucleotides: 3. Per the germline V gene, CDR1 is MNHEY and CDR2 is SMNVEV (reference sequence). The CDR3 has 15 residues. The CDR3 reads CASSLAGGPSYEQYF. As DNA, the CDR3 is TGTGCCAGCAGTTTAGCGGGAGGGCCGTCCTACGAGCAGTACTTC.

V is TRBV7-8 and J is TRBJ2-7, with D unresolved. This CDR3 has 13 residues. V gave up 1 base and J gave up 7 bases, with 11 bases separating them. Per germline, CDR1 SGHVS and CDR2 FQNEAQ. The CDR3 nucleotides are TGTGCCAGCAGCTTAGATCTTCTCCGGGAGCAGTACTTC. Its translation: CASSLDLLREQYF.

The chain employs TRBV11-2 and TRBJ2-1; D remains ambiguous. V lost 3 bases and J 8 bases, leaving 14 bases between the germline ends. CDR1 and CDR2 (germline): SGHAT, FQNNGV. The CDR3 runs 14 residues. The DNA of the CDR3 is TGTGCCAGCAGCTTCACCGGGCAAGGCGATGAGCAGTTCTTC. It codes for CASSFTGQGDEQFF.

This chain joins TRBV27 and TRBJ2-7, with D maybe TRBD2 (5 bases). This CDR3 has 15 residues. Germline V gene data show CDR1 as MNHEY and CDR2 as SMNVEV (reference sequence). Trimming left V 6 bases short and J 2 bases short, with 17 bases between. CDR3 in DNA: TGTGCCAGCAGGGAAGGACTGATGTCCGCCTACGAGCAGTACTTC. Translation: CASREGLMSAYEQYF.

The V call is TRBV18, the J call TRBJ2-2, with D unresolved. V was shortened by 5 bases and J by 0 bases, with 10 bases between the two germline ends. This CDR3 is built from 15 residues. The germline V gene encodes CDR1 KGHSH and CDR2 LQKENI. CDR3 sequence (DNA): TGTGCCAGCTCAATTATGGAAGCGAACACCGGGGAGCTGTTTTTT. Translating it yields CASSIMEANTGELFF.

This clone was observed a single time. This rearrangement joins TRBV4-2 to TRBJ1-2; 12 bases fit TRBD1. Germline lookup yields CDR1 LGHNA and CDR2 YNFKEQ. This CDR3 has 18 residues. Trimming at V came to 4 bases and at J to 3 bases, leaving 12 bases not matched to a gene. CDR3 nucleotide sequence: TGTGCCAGCAGCCGCGGGGACAGGGGGCAAGTAGGGGACTATGGCTACACCTTC. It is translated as CASSRGDRGQVGDYGYTF.